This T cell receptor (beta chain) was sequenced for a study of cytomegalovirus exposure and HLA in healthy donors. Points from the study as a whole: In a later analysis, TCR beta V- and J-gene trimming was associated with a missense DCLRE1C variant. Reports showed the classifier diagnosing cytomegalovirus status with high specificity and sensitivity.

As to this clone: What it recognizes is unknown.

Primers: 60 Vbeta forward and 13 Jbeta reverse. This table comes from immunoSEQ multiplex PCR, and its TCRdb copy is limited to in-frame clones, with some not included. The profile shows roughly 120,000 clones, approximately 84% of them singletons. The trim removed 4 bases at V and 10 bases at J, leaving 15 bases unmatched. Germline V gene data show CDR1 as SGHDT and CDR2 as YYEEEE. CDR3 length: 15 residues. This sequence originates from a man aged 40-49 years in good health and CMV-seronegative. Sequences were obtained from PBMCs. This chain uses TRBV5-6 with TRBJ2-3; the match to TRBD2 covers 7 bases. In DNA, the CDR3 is TGTGCCAGCAGCCCTCGACTAGCCCCCAGCAAAGCGCAGTATTTT. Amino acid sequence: CASSPRLAPSKAQYF.